Below are 32 T cell receptor beta chains sequenced from a single sample in a study of post-analysis software for immune sequencing data. The study's findings and limits: Controls showed lower frequencies than patients for five TRBV segments, and TRBV5-6, TRBV5-1 and TRBV20-1 were among these.

Every TCR beta cDNA library bore unique molecular identifiers. One entry per CDR3 protein results from TCRdb running MiXCR on the PCR reads. The sample yields roughly 700,000 distinct CDR3 sequences, roughly 29% seen once. No antigen has been identified for these receptors. Material for sequencing was blood. These receptors were collected from a girl aged 10 to 17 with multiple sclerosis.

V gene TRBV6-5 combines with J gene TRBJ2-2; 8 bases align to TRBD1. CDR3 length: 15 amino acids. Trimming cost V 5 bases and J 5 bases; bases outside gene matches: 7. Germline CDR1 and CDR2: MNHEY and SVGAGI. CDR3 loop: CASSPRGQGTGELFF. The CDR3 nucleotides are TGTGCCAGCAGTCCCAGGGGGCAAGGTACCGGGGAGCTGTTTTTT.

The sample holds a few counts of this clonotype. This chain links TRBV20-1 with TRBJ1-5; 8 nucleotides match TRBD1. This CDR3 has 13 amino acids. CDR1 and CDR2 (germline): DFQATT, SNEGSKA (reference sequence). V shed 2 bases and J 5 bases; nucleotides not matched to a gene: 2. CDR3 region: CSARPTGDQPQHF. CDR3 coding DNA: TGCAGTGCTAGACCGACAGGGGATCAGCCCCAGCATTTT.

V usage is TRBV27 and J usage is TRBJ2-1; 13 nucleotides match TRBD2. V lost 3 bases to trimming and J lost 5 bases; unmatched junction nucleotides: 7. Germline loops: CDR1 MNHEY, CDR2 SMNVEV (reference sequence). This CDR3 contains 17 residues. The CDR3 here is CASSFPRTSGGNNEQFF. Here the CDR3 DNA reads TGTGCCAGCAGTTTTCCAAGGACTAGCGGGGGAAACAATGAGCAGTTCTTC.

The chain combines TRBV29-1 with TRBJ2-1, with TRBD2 matching over 13 bases. Germline lookup yields CDR1 SQVTM and CDR2 ANQGSEA. This CDR3 contains 13 residues. Germline trimming cut 4 bases from V and 12 bases from J; bases unmatched to any gene: 6. The CDR3 region has the DNA TGCAGCGTTGCCGGGACTAGCGGGGTAGGGCAGTTCTTC. Encoded protein: CSVAGTSGVGQFF.

In its sample, this clonotype was seen a few times. The V and J genes are TRBV10-3 and TRBJ2-1; 10 bases agree with TRBD2. Germline V lookup: CDR1 ENHRY, CDR2 SYGVKD. V was clipped by 6 bases and J by 7 bases; unmatched bases: 9. CDR3 length: 15 residues. The CDR3 coding sequence is TGTGCCATCAGCGAAAAGCGGGAGGGTAGGAATGAGCAGTTCTTC. It yields the protein CAISEKREGRNEQFF.

This chain connects TRBV12-3 or TRBV12-4 to TRBJ1-5; 11 bases match TRBD1. J was trimmed by 7 bases and V by 6 bases; bases with no gene match: 14. CDR3 length equals 17 residues. As DNA, the CDR3 is TGTGCCAGCAGCCACGCGATTGGACAGGGGGCGCGGCAGCCCCAGCATTTT. Its protein is CASSHAIGQGARQPQHF.

CDR3 sequence: CASSIFKGELFF. The CDR3 DNA is TGTGCCAGTAGTATATTTAAGGGGGAGCTGTTTTTT. The V and J genes are TRBV19 and TRBJ2-2; D remains ambiguous. Trimming removed 2 bases at V and 8 bases at J, with 6 bases between. The CDR3 is 12 amino acids. Germline V gene sequence: CDR1 LNHDA, CDR2 SQIVND (reference sequence). Together with reference TRBV19 and TRBJ2-2, the CDR3 gives the full variable domain: DGGITQSPKYLFRKEGQNVTLSCEQNLNHDAMYWYRQDPGQGLRLIYYSQIVNDFQKGDIAEGYSVSREKKESFPLTVTSAQKNPTAFYLCASSIFKGELFFGEGSRLTVL.

This clonotype was observed a few times. V usage is TRBV7-7 and J usage is TRBJ2-7; TRBD1 matches at 8 bases. The ends lost 5 bases at V and 6 bases at J; junction bases unmatched: 9. CDR1 is SSHAT and CDR2 is FNYEAQ in the germline V gene (reference sequence). The CDR3 extends over 14 amino acids. In DNA form, the CDR3 reads TGTGCCAGCAGCGACGGGACAGGCCCGCGCGAGCAGTACTTC. It is translated as CASSDGTGPREQYF.

The chain combines TRBV28 with TRBJ1-6; 7 positions agree with TRBD1. This CDR3 is built from 14 residues. Germline CDR1 MDHEN, CDR2 SYDVKM. The V and J ends lost 7 bases and 9 bases, in that order; junction bases with no gene match: 9. The CDR3 region has the DNA TGTGCCAGCAATGTCGCGCAGGGGGGTTCACCCCTCCACTTT. Protein product: CASNVAQGGSPLHF.

The V and J genes are TRBV4-1 and TRBJ2-5; 8 nucleotides align to TRBD1. Germline V gives CDR1 MGHRA, CDR2 YSYEKL. J was trimmed by 7 bases and V by 0 bases; bases with no gene match: 7. The CDR3 is 15 amino acids. The DNA of the CDR3 is TGCGCCAGCAGCCAAGATCAGGGCAGGGGGCGGACCCAGTACTTC. Amino acid sequence: CASSQDQGRGRTQYF.

This clonotype has ten or more counts. The J gene is TRBJ2-6, the V gene TRBV7-2; D perhaps matches TRBD2 (5 bases). This CDR3 contains 16 residues. Trimming took off 5 bases at V and 0 bases at J, with 11 bases between the two ends. Per germline, CDR1 SGHTA and CDR2 FQGNSA. DNA for the CDR3: TGTGCCAGCAGCCGAGAAGGGAGCTCTGGGGCCAACGTCCTGACTTTC. Its protein is CASSREGSSGANVLTF.

This rearrangement joins TRBV21-1 to TRBJ1-5; the DNA was not compared with TRBD1, the D call given in the table. TRBV21-1 is given as a pseudogene. CDR3 length: 17 residues. The CDR3 nucleotides read TGTGCCAGCAGCAAAGACGGTTCGGGACAGGACAATCAGCCCCAGCATTTT. Translated, it gives CASSKDGSGQDNQPQHF.

This clonotype was detected a few times. The rearrangement uses TRBV7-2 and TRBJ2-5, with D possibly being TRBD1 or TRBD2 (5 bases each). The CDR3 has 18 amino acids. The germline gives CDR1 SGHTA, CDR2 FQGNSA. Trimming pared 2 bases from V and 5 bases from J, leaving 24 bases between. As DNA, the CDR3 is TGTGCCAGCAGCTTACAGCTCTGGGCAGGGAGCGTCGGGGAGACCCAGTACTTC. Protein sequence: CASSLQLWAGSVGETQYF.

The chain couples TRBV7-9 to TRBJ1-1; 7 bases fit TRBD1. Unmatched junction bases numbered 8, after V lost 6 bases and J lost 4 bases. The length of the CDR3 is 14 residues. CDR1 is SEHNR, CDR2 FQNEAQ, per germline (reference sequence). The CDR3 DNA is TGTGCCAGCAGGAGCCGCGACAGGGCCACTGAAGCTTTCTTT. Amino acid sequence: CASRSRDRATEAFF. Drawing the rest from reference TRBV7-9 and TRBJ1-1, the complete variable domain is DTGVSQNPRHKITKRGQNVTFRCDPISEHNRLYWYRQTLGQGPEFLTYFQNEAQLEKSRLLSDRFSAERPKGSFSTLEIQRTEQGDSAMYLCASRSRDRATEAFFGQGTRLTVV.

The chain links TRBV20-1 to TRBJ2-5, with D possibly being TRBD1 (6 bases). The germline V gene has CDR1 DFQATT and CDR2 SNEGSKA (reference sequence). Between the trimmed V and J ends, which lost 5 bases and 5 bases, there was a span of 24 bases. The CDR3 spans 16 residues. CDR3 DNA: TGCAGTGCTCTCTATAGGGGGACGGAAGTTTGGGAGACCCAGTACTTC. Protein sequence: CSALYRGTEVWETQYF.

The chain combines TRBV5-1 with TRBJ2-1; 8 bases line up with TRBD1. TRBJ2-7 explains the end of the DNA better; the J call may be wrong. The CDR3 covers 15 residues. Germline V gives CDR1 SGHRS, CDR2 YFSETQ. The DNA of the CDR3 is TGCGCCAGCAGCTTGGGGACAGGGAACTACAATGAGCAGTACTTC. It specifies CASSLGTGNYNEQYF.

Note on this clonotype: At one boundary the junction diverges from the germline segment, which might be a read error. This chain uses TRBV6-6 with TRBJ2-3, with TRBD2 as a possible D gene (7 bases). Germline V gene lookup returns CDR1 MNHNY and CDR2 SVGAGI (reference sequence). The CDR3 is 15 residues long. CDR3 sequence: CAGSYSPGGKDTQYF. CDR3 in DNA: TGTGCCGGCAGTTACTCGCCGGGGGGCAAAGATACGCAGTATTTT.

This clonotype is a singleton in its sample. The rearrangement links TRBV5-1 to TRBJ2-3, with D unresolved. Germline loops: CDR1 SGHRS, CDR2 YFSETQ. The V and J ends lost 0 bases and 0 bases respectively, with 14 bases between them. The CDR3 loop spans 17 amino acids. The CDR3 spells CASSLAVRRHSTDTQYF. The CDR3 nucleotides read TGCGCCAGCAGCTTGGCCGTTCGGAGACATAGCACAGATACGCAGTATTTT. The entire variable domain, with the rest obtained from reference TRBV5-1 and TRBJ2-3, is as follows: KAGVTQTPRYLIKTRGQQVTLSCSPISGHRSVSWYQQTPGQGLQFLFEYFSETQRNKGNFPGRFSGRQFSNSRSEMNVSTLELGDSALYLCASSLAVRRHSTDTQYFGPGTRLTVL.

The chain joins TRBV9 to TRBJ2-5; TRBD1 might be the D (6 bases). The CDR3 covers 12 residues. V lost 0 bases and J 11 bases, leaving 11 bases between the germline ends. Germline V CDR1 and CDR2: SGDLS, YYNGEE. The CDR3 is CASSVDGDKQYF. Here the CDR3 DNA reads TGTGCCAGCAGCGTAGATGGGGACAAGCAGTACTTC.

This clonotype was recorded a few times. This chain links TRBV12-3 or TRBV12-4 with TRBJ2-1; D is unclear. The CDR3 is 13 residues long. With 5 bases removed from V and 8 bases from J, the gap between germline ends came to 13 bases. Here the CDR3 reads CASSNQVGHEQFF. As DNA, the CDR3 is TGTGCCAGCAGTAATCAAGTCGGCCATGAGCAGTTCTTC.

V is TRBV15 and J is TRBJ2-1; D might be TRBD2 (6 bases). CDR3 length equals 15 residues. V was pared by 0 bases and J by 6 bases, with 12 bases between. Germline CDR1 and CDR2: LNHNV and YYDKDF (reference sequence). CDR3 sequence: CATSREQLATNEQFF. The CDR3, as DNA: TGTGCCACCAGCAGAGAACAACTAGCCACCAATGAGCAGTTCTTC.

The rearrangement links TRBV12-3 or TRBV12-4 to TRBJ1-5; no clear D. The CDR3 runs to 14 residues. Deletions cut 6 bases from V and 5 bases from J, with 14 bases between. The CDR3 region has the DNA TGTGCCAGCAGCTCCCCCGAGCCCTATCAGCCCCAGCATTTT. Protein sequence: CASSSPEPYQPQHF.

Many counts were recorded for this clonotype. The CDR3 loop reads CASSSLRLEYPKFF. The CDR3 DNA is TGTGCCAGCAGCTCTCTTCGACTAGAATACCCTAAGTTCTTC. The rearrangement links TRBV12-3 or TRBV12-4 to TRBJ2-1; D is perhaps TRBD2 (6 bases). Deletions cut 6 bases from V and 14 bases from J, with 23 bases between. This CDR3 spans 14 amino acids.

This clonotype was observed a few times. The chain links TRBV5-6 to TRBJ2-5; 9 nucleotides agree with TRBD2. J lost 5 bases, V lost 6 bases, and 14 bases had no gene match. Germline V gene lookup returns CDR1 SGHDT and CDR2 YYEEEE. This CDR3 is built from 16 residues. The CDR3 reads CASTLGGLARSETQYF. The CDR3 coding sequence is TGTGCCAGCACCCTGGGGGGACTAGCAAGGTCGGAGACCCAGTACTTC.

The CDR3 reads CASSFDGPPGTQYF. Written as DNA, the CDR3 is TGTGCCAGCAGTTTTGACGGCCCCCCGGGGACCCAGTACTTC. The chain joins TRBV28 to TRBJ2-5, with D unresolved. This CDR3 has 14 residues. Germline CDR1 reads MDHEN; CDR2 reads SYDVKM. Trimming cost V 3 bases and J 7 bases, with 15 bases left between them.

This chain connects TRBV5-5 to TRBJ2-3, with D perhaps TRBD1 (6 bases). V lost 4 bases, J lost 2 bases, and 14 bases lay in between. This CDR3 is built from 15 residues. CDR1 SGHKS and CDR2 YYEKEE come from the germline V gene (reference sequence). This chain's CDR3 is CASSPRDIHTDTQYF. The CDR3 DNA sequence: TGTGCCAGCAGCCCGAGGGACATACACACAGATACGCAGTATTTT.

V and J are TRBV4-3 and TRBJ2-3; D uncertain. The CDR3 has 15 residues. The V gene's germline CDR1 is LGHNA and CDR2 YSLEER. V shed 3 bases and J shed 0 bases, with 10 bases lying between them. CDR3 nucleotide sequence: TGCGCCAGCAGCCAGCGCGTGGGTAGCACAGATACGCAGTATTTT. This codes for CASSQRVGSTDTQYF.

This clonotype was observed a few times. This rearrangement joins TRBV7-2 to TRBJ1-2; no definite D call. Germline values: CDR1 SGHTA, CDR2 FQGNSA. There are 15 residues in the CDR3. V was pared by 1 base and J by 8 bases, with 17 bases between. CDR3 DNA sequence: TGTGCCAGCAGCTTAGTTGCCGTAGAGGGCTACGGCTACACCTTC. It codes for CASSLVAVEGYGYTF.

The chain joins TRBV12-3 or TRBV12-4 to TRBJ1-1, with D hard to call. Trimming stripped 3 bases from V and 0 bases from J, with 11 bases between. The CDR3 is 15 amino acids. CDR3 DNA: TGTGCCAGCAGTTTGTCTCGGCAGATGAACACTGAAGCTTTCTTT. It codes for CASSLSRQMNTEAFF.

The chain joins TRBV10-3 to TRBJ2-3, with 7 bases that match TRBD2. The V segment lost 5 bases and the J segment 2 bases; nucleotides outside the gene matches: 10. Germline CDR1 reads ENHRY; CDR2 reads SYGVKD. The CDR3 has 16 amino acids. The CDR3 DNA sequence: TGTGCCATCAGTCCGGGACTACCAAGCTTCACAGATACGCAGTATTTT. Translation gives CAISPGLPSFTDTQYF.

This clonotype was found a few times. The V gene is TRBV7-2, the J gene TRBJ2-3; no definite D call. This CDR3 is built from 14 residues. V shed 0 bases and J shed 5 bases, with 9 bases lying between them. Germline V gene sequence: CDR1 SGHTA, CDR2 FQGNSA. CDR3 DNA sequence: TGTGCCAGCAGCTTAGCAGGGCCCCTAGATACGCAGTATTTT. It yields the protein CASSLAGPLDTQYF.

This clonotype was detected ten times or more. The chain employs TRBV20-1 and TRBJ2-3; D might be TRBD2 (6 bases). The CDR3 runs 15 residues. CDR1 is DFQATT, CDR2 SNEGSKA, per germline (reference sequence). Trimming cost V 3 bases and J 3 bases, with 16 bases left between them. The CDR3 spells CSASLLARITDTQYF. The CDR3 DNA sequence: TGCAGTGCTAGTCTTCTAGCGCGGATTACAGATACGCAGTATTTT.